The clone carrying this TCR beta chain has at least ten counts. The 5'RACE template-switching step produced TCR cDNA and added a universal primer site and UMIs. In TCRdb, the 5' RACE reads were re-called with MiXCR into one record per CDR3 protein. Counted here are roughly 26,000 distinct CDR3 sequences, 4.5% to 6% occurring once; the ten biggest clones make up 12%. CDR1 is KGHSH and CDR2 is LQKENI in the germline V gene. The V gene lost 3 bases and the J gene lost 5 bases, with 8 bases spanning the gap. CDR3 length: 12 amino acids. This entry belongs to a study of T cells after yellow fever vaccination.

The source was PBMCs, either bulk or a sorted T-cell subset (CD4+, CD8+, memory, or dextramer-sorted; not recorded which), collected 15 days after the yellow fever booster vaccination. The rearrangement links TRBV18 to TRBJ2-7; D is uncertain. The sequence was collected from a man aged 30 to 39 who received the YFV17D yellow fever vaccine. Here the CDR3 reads CASSPPSDEQYF. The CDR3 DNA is TGTGCCAGCTCACCTCCCTCGGACGAGCAGTACTTC.